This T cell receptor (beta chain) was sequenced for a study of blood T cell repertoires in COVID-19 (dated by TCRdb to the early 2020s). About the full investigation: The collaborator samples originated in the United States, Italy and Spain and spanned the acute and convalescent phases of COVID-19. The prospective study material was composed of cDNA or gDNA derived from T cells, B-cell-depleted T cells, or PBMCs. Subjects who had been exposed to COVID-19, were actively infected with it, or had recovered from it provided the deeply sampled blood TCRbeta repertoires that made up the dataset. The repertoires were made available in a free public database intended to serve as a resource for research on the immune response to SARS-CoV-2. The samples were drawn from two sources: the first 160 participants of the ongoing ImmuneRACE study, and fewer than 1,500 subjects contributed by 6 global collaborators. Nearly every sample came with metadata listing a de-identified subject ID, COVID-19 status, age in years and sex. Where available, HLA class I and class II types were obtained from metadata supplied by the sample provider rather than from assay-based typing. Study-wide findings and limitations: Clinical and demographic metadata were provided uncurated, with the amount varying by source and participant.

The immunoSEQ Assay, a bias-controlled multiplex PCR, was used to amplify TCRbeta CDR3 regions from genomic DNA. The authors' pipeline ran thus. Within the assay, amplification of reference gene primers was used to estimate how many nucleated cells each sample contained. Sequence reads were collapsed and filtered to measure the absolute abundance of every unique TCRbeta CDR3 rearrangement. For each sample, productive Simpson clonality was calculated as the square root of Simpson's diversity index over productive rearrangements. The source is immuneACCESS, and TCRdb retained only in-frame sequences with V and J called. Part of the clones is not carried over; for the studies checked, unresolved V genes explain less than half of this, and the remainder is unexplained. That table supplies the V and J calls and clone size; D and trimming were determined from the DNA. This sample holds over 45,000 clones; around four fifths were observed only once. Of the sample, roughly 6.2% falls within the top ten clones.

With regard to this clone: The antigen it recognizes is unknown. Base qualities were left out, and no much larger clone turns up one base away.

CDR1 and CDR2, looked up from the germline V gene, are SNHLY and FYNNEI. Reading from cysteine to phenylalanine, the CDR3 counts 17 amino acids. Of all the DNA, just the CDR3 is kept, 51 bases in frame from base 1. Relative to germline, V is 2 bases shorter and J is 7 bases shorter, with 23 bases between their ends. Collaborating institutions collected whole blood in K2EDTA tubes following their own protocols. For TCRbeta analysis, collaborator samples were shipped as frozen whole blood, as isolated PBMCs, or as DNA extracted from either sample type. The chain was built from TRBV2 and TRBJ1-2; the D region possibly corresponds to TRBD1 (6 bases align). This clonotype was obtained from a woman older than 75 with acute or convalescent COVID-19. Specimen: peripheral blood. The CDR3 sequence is CASSESMWQGIRAGYTF. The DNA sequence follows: TGTGCCAGCAGTGAATCGATGTGGCAGGGGATACGTGCTGGCTACACCTTC.